A selection of T cell receptor beta chains follows, all from one sample in a study of CD8+CD57+ T cells in acquired aplastic anemia. TCRdb called the reads again in MiXCR, with one record for every CDR3 protein. Of a few hundred thousand distinct CDR3 sequences listed, about half are singletons. The sample was sorted CD4+, CD8+, or CD8+CD57+ T cells (not recorded which) from PBMCs. These receptors were obtained from a human donor with aplastic anemia. The CDR3 runs from the conserved cysteine through the conserved F or W. D genes are given only for firm matches. Clone size appears in some rows only: once, few, many, or a class for an expanded clone.

j_gene: TRBJ2-3
v_gene: TRBV20-1
d_gene: NA
abundance: many
CDR3aa: CSARADTQYF
CDR3nt: TGCAGTGCTAGAGCAGATACGCAGTATTTT

j_gene: TRBJ2-3
v_gene: TRBV7-9
d_gene: NA
abundance: many
CDR3aa: CASSLAGRVTDTQYF
CDR3nt: TGTGCCAGCAGCTTAGCGGGTCGGGTCACAGATACGCAGTATTTT

j_gene: TRBJ2-1
v_gene: TRBV20-1
d_gene: TRBD2
abundance: NA
CDR3aa: CSASSPGGQFF
CDR3nt: TGCAGTGCTAGCTCTCCGGGAGGTCAGTTCTTC

j_gene: TRBJ1-1
v_gene: TRBV12-3/TRBV12-4
d_gene: NA
abundance: many
CDR3aa: CASSPPGPEAFF
CDR3nt: TGTGCCAGCAGTCCACCGGGGCCTGAAGCTTTCTTT

j_gene: TRBJ1-1
v_gene: TRBV2
d_gene: NA
abundance: many
CDR3aa: CASSGVQRNTEAFF
CDR3nt: TGTGCCAGCAGTGGTGTTCAACGAAACACTGAAGCTTTCTTT

j_gene: TRBJ2-5
v_gene: TRBV6-1
d_gene: NA
abundance: many
CDR3aa: CASRRAEGPKTQYF
CDR3nt: TGTGCCAGCCGTCGGGCGGAGGGGCCGAAGACCCAGTACTTC

j_gene: TRBJ2-3
v_gene: TRBV12-3/TRBV12-4
d_gene: NA
abundance: many
CDR3aa: CASSLDLGGVDTQYF
CDR3nt: TGTGCCAGCAGTTTAGATTTAGGGGGGGTAGATACGCAGTATTTT

j_gene: TRBJ1-1
v_gene: TRBV7-2
d_gene: NA
abundance: NA
CDR3aa: CASSLEALPTVAFF
CDR3nt: TGTGCCAGCAGCTTAGAGGCCCTCCCCACTGTAGCGTTCTTT

j_gene: TRBJ2-5
v_gene: TRBV12-3/TRBV12-4
d_gene: TRBD1
abundance: many
CDR3aa: CASSLEGQGVETQYF
CDR3nt: TGTGCCAGCAGTTTGGAGGGACAGGGAGTAGAGACCCAGTACTTC

j_gene: TRBJ2-5
v_gene: TRBV6-1
d_gene: NA
abundance: NA
CDR3aa: CASSGGQGAAQETQYF
CDR3nt: TGTGCCAGCAGCGGGGGGCAGGGAGCCGCTCAAGAGACCCAGTACTTC

j_gene: TRBJ2-2
v_gene: TRBV10-3
d_gene: TRBD1
abundance: NA
CDR3aa: CAISQDRGNTGELFF
CDR3nt: TGTGCCATCAGCCAGGACAGGGGGAACACCGGGGAGCTGTTTTTT

j_gene: TRBJ2-4
v_gene: TRBV2
d_gene: NA
abundance: NA
CDR3aa: CASSAQVANIQYF
CDR3nt: TGTGCCAGCAGTGCACAGGTAGCAAACATTCAGTACTTC

j_gene: TRBJ2-1
v_gene: TRBV14
d_gene: NA
abundance: many
CDR3aa: CASSLLGWPYNEQFF
CDR3nt: TGTGCCAGCAGCCTACTCGGGTGGCCCTACAATGAGCAGTTCTTC

j_gene: TRBJ1-5
v_gene: TRBV10-3
d_gene: TRBD1
abundance: many
CDR3aa: CATGQGLGQPQHF
CDR3nt: TGTGCCACCGGACAGGGCCTAGGTCAGCCCCAGCATTTT

j_gene: TRBJ2-7
v_gene: TRBV20-1
d_gene: NA
abundance: many
CDR3aa: CSCNRVGSSYEQYF
CDR3nt: TGCAGCTGCAACAGGGTCGGGAGCTCCTACGAGCAGTACTTC

j_gene: TRBJ1-1
v_gene: TRBV5-1
d_gene: NA
abundance: many
CDR3aa: CASSLEVGANTEAFF
CDR3nt: TGCGCCAGCAGCTTGGAGGTGGGGGCGAACACTGAAGCTTTCTTT

j_gene: TRBJ2-1
v_gene: TRBV25-1
d_gene: NA
abundance: NA
CDR3aa: CASSELSGEDNEQFF
CDR3nt: TGTGCCAGCAGTGAATTGTCAGGGGAAGACAATGAGCAGTTCTTC